Presented here are 6 T cell receptor beta chains from one specimen sequenced in a study of lymphopenia after photon versus proton radiotherapy. Generated by immunoSEQ multiplex PCR, the TCRdb table keeps only in-frame clones and is missing some. The table lists 18,000 or so clones, about 85% of them singletons. Sequenced here: peripheral blood, sampled from a patient treated with proton-based radiotherapy. Receptors originate from a man aged 70 or older with pancreatic cancer.

V is TRBV6-6 and J is TRBJ1-2, with D uncertain. V was shortened by 5 bases and J by 3 bases, with 10 bases between the two germline ends. The CDR3 is 13 residues long. In germline, CDR1 is MNHNY, CDR2 SVGAGI (reference sequence). The CDR3 bases are TGTGCCAGCAGTCTAAGGAATTACTATGGCTACACCTTC. This encodes CASSLRNYYGYTF.

Written as DNA, the CDR3 is TGCAGCGTTGAAGATCTTACTGGGGACACCAGTGAGCAGTTCTTC. Its protein is CSVEDLTGDTSEQFF. The rearrangement joins TRBV29-1 to TRBJ2-1; weak D call: TRBD1 (6 bases). V lost 0 bases and J lost 9, with 18 bases in between. Germline CDR1 and CDR2: SQVTM and ANQGSEA. The CDR3 is 15 residues long.

The chain carries TRBV10-1 and TRBJ1-1; D is perhaps TRBD1 (5 bases). Germline V gives CDR1 WNHNN, CDR2 SYGVQD (reference sequence). The CDR3 is made up of 13 amino acids. V was trimmed by 6 bases and J by 2 bases, leaving 10 bases between them. The CDR3 DNA reads as TGCGCCAGCAGGGGGGGACTAAACACTGAAGCTTTCTTT. As protein: CASRGGLNTEAFF.

This chain links TRBV5-1 with TRBJ2-5; TRBD1 aligns across 8 bases. Germline CDR1 is SGHRS and CDR2 is YFSETQ. This CDR3 contains 14 residues. After removal of 1 base from V and 5 bases from J, the junction contained 4 bases not matched to a gene. CDR3 loop: CASSLPGGGETQYF. The CDR3 DNA sequence: TGCGCCAGCAGCTTGCCAGGGGGCGGTGAGACCCAGTACTTC. Using reference TRBV5-1 and TRBJ2-5 for the parts outside the CDR3, the full variable domain is KAGVTQTPRYLIKTRGQQVTLSCSPISGHRSVSWYQQTPGQGLQFLFEYFSETQRNKGNFPGRFSGRQFSNSRSEMNVSTLELGDSALYLCASSLPGGGETQYFGPGTRLLVL.

This chain links TRBV7-9 with TRBJ1-1, with D possibly matching TRBD1 (6 bases). CDR3 length: 15 amino acids. Germline-derived CDR1 and CDR2 are SEHNR and FQNEAQ (reference sequence). The V gene lost 6 bases and the J gene lost 1 base, with 15 bases spanning the gap. This CDR3 reads CASRPDSFPNTEAFF. CDR3 bases: TGTGCCAGCAGACCGGACAGTTTTCCGAACACTGAAGCTTTCTTT.

The CDR3 reads CACRGNDYGYTF. The DNA for the CDR3 is TGTGCCTGTAGAGGGAACGACTATGGCTACACCTTC. The chain recombines TRBV30 with TRBJ1-2; no clear D gene. This CDR3 has 12 amino acids. Germline V gives CDR1 GTSNPN, CDR2 SVGIG (reference sequence). Deletions cut 6 bases from V and 3 bases from J, with 11 bases between.